The entry that follows covers one T cell receptor (beta chain) sequence. This clone was recorded a few times. The antigen it recognizes is unknown. Base qualities are not recorded, but no much larger clone differs from it by a single base. Based on the germline V gene, the CDR1 and CDR2 sequences are SGHTA and FQGTGA. V is pared back by 1 base and J by 1 base, with 7 bases lying between the germline termini. Counted from cysteine to phenylalanine, this CDR3 has 14 amino acids. Here the CDR3 DNA is all that survives: 42 bases in frame from base 1. This specimen comes from a study of beta chain features in type 1 diabetes listed by TCRdb under 2018. Study-wide context: Mean age, gender distribution, total cell number and subset yield did not differ between patients and healthy donors. A total of roughly 99 million sorted cells were examined across all samples, and the number of cells per subset was strongly correlated with RNA yield. In the study, recently diagnosed type 1 diabetes patients and matched healthy donors were compared on the TCRB repertoires of their sorted circulating CD4+ T cell subsets. Whereas all 28 donors provided naive and central memory subsets, regulatory and stem cell-like memory subsets were isolated from just 8 patients and roughly eight healthy donors. Summary of the overall study and its limitations: Type 1 diabetes patients showed a moderate but significant shortening of TCRB CDR3 length in all four CD4+ subsets. Naive, central memory and regulatory TCRB repertoires appeared to be more similar among patients than among healthy donors. Because cDNA was sequenced instead of genomic DNA, activated cells with high expression could be over-represented, although the groups did not differ in activation or CD3 levels. Fewer insertions and more nucleotide deletions at VDJ recombination sites were observed in patients with type 1 diabetes, implying thymic rearrangement abnormalities. HLA sub-analyses involved small numbers of individuals, so any influence of HLA type on TCRB rearrangement remained unresolved. Shorter templates might be favored by PCR, yet because patient and control samples were amplified and corrected together, any such skew would affect both groups equally.

A single peripheral blood draw of approximately 0.11 L on average was collected from each donor into heparinised tubes. Using a panel that included CD45RO, CCR7, CD25, CD127, CD95 and CD27, naive, central memory, regulatory and stem cell-like memory CD4+ T cells were sorted on a BD FACSAria II. A purity above 98% was achieved for all sorted populations. Right away, PBMCs were isolated by Lymphoprep density gradient centrifugation and were stained directly, with no culture step. So that batch effects would be minimized, each experiment stained and sorted samples in pairs, pairing one healthy donor with one patient. The High Capacity cDNA Reverse Transcription Kit was used to reverse transcribe all of the isolated RNA, meaning that expressed TCRB transcripts were what got sequenced. Deep immunoSEQ sequencing was performed on naive, central memory and regulatory T cell samples, with an average of roughly 3.3 million total reads per sample. Sorted cells were lysed in RLT buffer, and RNA was extracted using DNase-treated RNeasy Micro or Mini kits according to cell number. Each cell subset was processed on its own to prevent cross-contamination, while patient and healthy donor samples were processed together. TCRB sequences were amplified from cDNA with the immunoSEQ multiplex PCR, producing 87-bp fragments spanning the CDR3 region. Sequencing of the amplicons was performed on the Illumina HiSeq platform. The published analysis was carried out like this. Synthetic template baselines were used to correct PCR bias computationally, reads within Hamming distance 2 were collapsed together, and singletons that could not be merged were discarded. By aligning reads against IMGT, V, D and J genes, CDR3 length, and insertions or deletions at six rearrangement sites were assigned. Clonotype counts were normalized to sorted cell number within each subset before computing true diversity and Gini coefficients with the tcR R package. The overlap coefficient, calculated on TCRB nucleotide sequences, was used to quantify repertoire sharing. Imported from immuneACCESS, the table was reduced by TCRdb to in-frame sequences with V and J called. These copies leave out some clones; in studies compared against another copy, an unresolved V gene accounts for under half, and the cause of the remainder is not known. V, J and clone size are taken as reported in that table, and D and trimming were inferred from the DNA itself. For this sample the table gives approximately 57,000 clones, of which roughly 50% were detected only once. The ten top clones hold roughly 2.6% of the sample.

This clonotype originated in a woman aged 40 to 49 with type 1 diabetes. Sequencing was performed on Tregs from blood. Read against the paper, the sample's cell subset or site label means: regulatory CD4+ T cells. The rearrangement joined TRBV7-3 to TRBJ1-1; no D gene can be assigned with confidence. The sequenced DNA: TGTGCCAGCAGCTTAAGGAGTGGGAACACTGAAGCTTTCTTT. This is translated as CASSLRSGNTEAFF.